This TCR beta chain came from a study of shared clonotypes between healthy human individuals. Study-wide results and caveats: Estimated richness values were generally larger in naive subsets than in memory subsets.

Measured with immunoSEQ multiplex PCR; TCRdb has only the in-frame clones, and not every one. The sample gives 2 million to 3 million clones, approximately 93% of which show up once; 0.36% is in the top ten. Trimming took 2 bases from V and 1 from J, leaving 9 bases between them. Germline loops: CDR1 MGHRA, CDR2 YSYEKL. The CDR3 totals 15 residues. For this clone: The target antigen is unknown.

The chain couples TRBV4-1 to TRBJ1-5; TRBD1 might be the D (6 bases). Sequenced material: naive CD4+ T cells from PBMCs. Subset meaning: CD45RA+ positively selected. The receptor comes from a man between 18 and 29 years old in good health. Some clones in this sample may be carry-over from other donors' samples. The CDR3 loop reads CASSQRDISNQPQHF. DNA for the CDR3: TGCGCCAGCAGCCAACGGGACATAAGCAATCAGCCCCAGCATTTT.